The 21 T cell receptor beta chains below come from one sample, sequenced in a study of blood T cells in healthy people across ages. For the second PCR, which ran for about 7 to 11 cycles, a sample-barcoded 5' primer and a J-beta primer mix were used. TCRdb reprocessed the 5' RACE reads with MiXCR, giving one entry per CDR3 protein. This sample has about 540,000 distinct CDR3 sequences, with 24% found just once. In addition, the sample was reused for a study of T cells of mothers and their children.

The sample comprised blood. The receptors were gathered from a boy between 10 and 17 years old in good health.

This clonotype has just a few counts. The chain has TRBV6-2 or TRBV6-3 and TRBJ2-3; no reliable D call. The length of the CDR3 is 15 residues. Per the germline V gene, CDR1 is MNHEY and CDR2 is SVGEGT. Trimming took off 0 bases at V and 4 bases at J, with 11 bases between the two ends. CDR3 residues: CASSYSRIVADTQYF. The CDR3 DNA sequence: TGTGCCAGCAGTTACTCACGGATCGTCGCAGATACGCAGTATTTT.

The CDR3 DNA follows: TGTGCCAGCAGCCCCCGGACAGTAACAGATACGCAGTATTTT. Amino acids: CASSPRTVTDTQYF. J is TRBJ2-3 and V is TRBV9; possible D gene TRBD1, 6 bases. V was pared by 4 bases and J by 3 bases, with 12 bases between. CDR3 length: 14 amino acids. From germline, CDR1 is SGDLS and CDR2 YYNGEE.

The chain recombines TRBV3-1 with TRBJ2-7; D uncertain. CDR3 size: 14 residues. CDR1 is LGHDT and CDR2 is YNNKEL in the germline V gene (reference sequence). Between the trimmed V and J ends, which lost 2 bases and 6 bases, there was a span of 14 bases. CDR3 DNA: TGTGCCAGCAGCCAAAGTTACCGCCCTGCCGAGCAGTACTTC. Translating gives CASSQSYRPAEQYF.

The V gene is TRBV21-1, the J gene TRBJ2-4; TRBD1, the table's D call, was not compared with the DNA. TRBV21-1 is tagged as a pseudogene. CDR3 length: 16 amino acids. In nucleotides, the CDR3 is TGTGCCAGCAGCAACCCCCGGAGGTGGGGCAAAAACATTCAGTACTTC. This gives the protein CASSNPRRWGKNIQYF.

The J gene is TRBJ2-7, the V gene TRBV20-1, with 12 positions matching TRBD2. Germline V gene sequence: CDR1 DFQATT, CDR2 SNEGSKA (reference sequence). The CDR3 spans 14 residues. V trimming: 6 bases; J trimming: 4 bases; junction bases outside the gene matches: 7. The CDR3: CSALTSGGLYEQYF. Here the CDR3 DNA reads TGCAGTGCGCTGACTAGCGGGGGACTTTACGAGCAGTACTTC.

This clonotype was counted a single time. The chain joins TRBV6-2 or TRBV6-3 to TRBJ2-1; TRBD2 matches at 7 bases. CDR1 MNHEY and CDR2 SVGEGT come from the germline V gene. Trimming cost V 4 bases and J 8 bases; bases outside gene matches: 11. CDR3 size: 15 residues. The CDR3 DNA reads as TGTGCCAGCAGTTCCTCCTCTAGCGGAGGCCATGAGCAGTTCTTC. This encodes CASSSSSSGGHEQFF.

The sample holds a few counts of this clonotype. The gene calls are TRBV6-1 and TRBJ2-3; D is undetermined. With 6 bases removed from V and 6 bases from J, the gap between germline ends came to 7 bases. The CDR3 extends over 11 amino acids. Germline CDR1 and CDR2: MNHNS and SASEGT. CDR3 nucleotides: TGTGCCAGCAGCGGCCTCGATACGCAGTATTTT. Protein: CASSGLDTQYF.

The rearrangement links TRBV28 to TRBJ2-1, with D perhaps matching TRBD1 (6 bases). The CDR3 length is 13 residues. The germline V gene encodes CDR1 MDHEN and CDR2 SYDVKM. The V gene lost 7 bases and the J gene lost 9 bases, with 16 bases spanning the gap. CDR3 nucleotide sequence: TGTGCCAGCACCTTGGGGGCCTCCAGTGAGCAGTTCTTC. It specifies CASTLGASSEQFF.

The V gene is TRBV11-1, the J gene TRBJ2-2; 7 bases agree with TRBD2. The CDR3 covers 19 residues. J gave up 6 bases and V 5 bases, and 21 bases lay outside the gene matches. Germline V gives CDR1 SGHAT, CDR2 FQDESV (reference sequence). The CDR3 region has the DNA TGTGCCAGCAGCCCCTCCGGGACTGGCGGGAGTTCGGGCGCCGGGGAGCTGTTTTTT. It yields the protein CASSPSGTGGSSGAGELFF.

With regard to this clonotype: Because it lacks the conserved phenylalanine or tryptophan at the end, this CDR3 is likely a read error. The chain links TRBV20-1 to TRBJ2-5, with D possibly being TRBD1 (6 bases). The assigned J gene may be wrong: the sequence end matches TRBJ2-1 better. The CDR3 has 16 residues. Germline V gene sequence: CDR1 DFQATT, CDR2 SNEGSKA (reference sequence). The CDR3 sequence: CSARDPAGASYNEQFL. DNA for the CDR3: TGCAGTGCTAGAGATCCGGCAGGGGCCTCCTACAATGAGCAGTTCCTC.

The V gene is TRBV29-1, the J gene TRBJ2-7; D not certain. CDR1 SQVTM and CDR2 ANQGSEA come from the germline V gene. The V and J ends lost 1 base and 2 bases respectively, with 18 bases between them. The CDR3 runs to 16 residues. The DNA of the CDR3 is TGCAGCGTTGAAGGGGCAACACCGATAAATACCTACGAGCAGTACTTC. Translation: CSVEGATPINTYEQYF.

This chain connects TRBV20-1 to TRBJ2-2; TRBD2 is a possible D gene (5 bases). Germline CDR1 and CDR2: DFQATT and SNEGSKA (reference sequence). V lost 5 bases and J lost 4, with 14 bases in between. The CDR3 sequence is 14 residues long. CDR3: CSAWRVSRTGELFF. The CDR3 nucleotides are TGCAGTGCTTGGCGGGTTTCCCGCACCGGGGAGCTGTTTTTT.

V and J are TRBV12-3 or TRBV12-4 and TRBJ2-2; TRBD2 is a possible D gene (7 bases). The V and J ends lost 0 bases and 0 bases respectively, with 11 bases between them. CDR3 length equals 17 residues. In nucleotides, the CDR3 is TGTGCCAGCAGTTTAGCCGCGGGGGCGTCGAACACCGGGGAGCTGTTTTTT. It codes for CASSLAAGASNTGELFF.

The genes are TRBV10-3 and TRBJ1-2, with 8 nucleotides matching TRBD1. The CDR3 sequence is 15 residues long. The V gene's germline CDR1 is ENHRY and CDR2 SYGVKD. Trimming cost V 7 bases and J 1 base; bases outside gene matches: 8. The CDR3 protein is CAIKRTGNINYGYTF. In DNA, the CDR3 is TGTGCCATCAAACGGACAGGGAACATTAACTATGGCTACACCTTC.

The chain employs TRBV7-2 and TRBJ2-3, with D unresolved. V was cut by 5 bases and J by 2 bases, with 11 bases left in between. CDR3 length: 14 amino acids. Germline CDR1 is SGHTA and CDR2 is FQGNSA. The DNA of the CDR3 is TGTGCCAGCAGCGTGGTCCAGGTCACAGATACGCAGTATTTT. This gives the protein CASSVVQVTDTQYF.

V usage is TRBV6-4 and J usage is TRBJ2-3; 9 bases line up with TRBD2. After removal of 5 bases from V and 0 bases from J, the junction contained 6 bases not matched to a gene. This CDR3 is 16 amino acids long. Per the germline V gene, CDR1 is MRHNA and CDR2 is SNTAGT. The CDR3 here is CASSKQRGESTDTQYF. CDR3 in DNA: TGTGCCAGCAGTAAACAGCGGGGGGAAAGCACAGATACGCAGTATTTT.

This clonotype has a handful of counts. CDR3 sequence (DNA): TGTGCCACCAGTGATTATAGCGGGAGAGAGGAGACCCAGTACTTC. Protein: CATSDYSGREETQYF. The V call is TRBV24-1, the J call TRBJ2-5; the match to TRBD2 covers 9 bases. The CDR3 is made up of 15 amino acids. J was trimmed by 5 bases and V by 2 bases; bases with no gene match: 5. CDR1 is KGHDR, CDR2 SFDVKD, per germline.

The V call is TRBV28, the J call TRBJ2-7; possible D gene TRBD1, 6 bases. The V end lost 11 bases, the J end lost 3 bases, and 20 bases lay between the germline ends. Germline V gene sequence: CDR1 MDHEN, CDR2 SYDVKM. This CDR3 is 14 amino acids long. CDR3 loop: CAGAQGGDGYEQYF. CDR3 in DNA: TGTGCCGGGGCCCAAGGGGGTGATGGCTACGAGCAGTACTTC.

This chain joins TRBV11-2 and TRBJ2-7; unclear D gene. With 5 bases removed from V and 3 bases from J, the gap between germline ends came to 14 bases. Germline assignment: CDR1 SGHAT and CDR2 FQNNGV. The CDR3 is made up of 14 amino acids. The CDR3 sequence is CASSPGPRRYEQYF. The DNA for the CDR3 is TGTGCCAGCAGCCCTGGGCCGCGACGCTACGAGCAGTACTTC.

V and J are TRBV29-1 and TRBJ1-2; D is uncertain. The CDR3 is made up of 12 amino acids. The V end lost 5 bases, the J end lost 1 base, and 8 bases lay between the germline ends. The V gene's germline CDR1 is SQVTM and CDR2 ANQGSEA. As DNA, the CDR3 is TGCAGCGTTAGTGAGTTTAACTATGGCTACACCTTC. As protein: CSVSEFNYGYTF.

This clonotype was observed a few times. The V and J genes are TRBV18 and TRBJ2-3; TRBD2 is a possible D gene (6 bases). This CDR3 has 17 amino acids. The V gene's germline CDR1 is KGHSH and CDR2 LQKENI. Trimming left V 0 bases short and J 6 bases short, with 19 bases between. CDR3 residues: CASSPPANGGVGDTQYF. DNA for the CDR3: TGTGCCAGCTCACCACCGGCGAACGGCGGGGTCGGGGATACGCAGTATTTT.